This record looks at one T cell receptor beta chain sequence and its context. This table comes from immunoSEQ multiplex PCR, and its TCRdb copy is limited to in-frame clones, with some not included. The table lists almost 85,000 clones, about 93% of them singletons. This entry comes from a study of control samples from healthy donors and cancer patients. Germline V gene lookup returns CDR1 MNHNS and CDR2 SASEGT. The CDR3 has 13 amino acids. V was shortened by 0 bases and J by 8 bases, with 10 bases between the two germline ends. The sequenced sample consisted of blood. This sequence joins TRBV6-1 and TRBJ1-2; D gene uncertain. The receptor's source is a young woman in good health. This CDR3 is CASSEAELGGYTF. The CDR3, as DNA: TGTGCCAGCAGTGAAGCTGAGCTGGGAGGCTACACCTTC.